A selection of T cell receptor beta chains follows, all from one sample in a study of cytomegalovirus exposure and HLA in healthy donors. TCRdb keeps only in-frame clones here, not all; method: immunoSEQ multiplex PCR. The sample carries more than 110,000 clones, more than 60% recorded once. Sequencing was done on a sample of PBMCs. The receptors here all came from a male donor in good health and CMV-seronegative. The CDR3 runs from the conserved cysteine through the conserved F or W. The D gene is left open where the match is weak. Clone size is not always given. Where it is, it says once, few, many or a class for expanded clones.

V	D	size	J	CDR3	DNA
TRBV5-4	NA	NA	TRBJ2-7	CASSLSPGEQYF	TGTGCCAGCAGCCTGAGTCCGGGCGAGCAGTACTTC
TRBV19	TRBD2	NA	TRBJ2-7	CASSLMSVGGNYEQYF	TGTGCCAGTAGCCTTATGTCTGTGGGAGGGAACTACGAGCAGTACTTC
TRBV5-1	TRBD2	NA	TRBJ2-7	CASSLVPPSGGPFEQYF	TGCGCCAGCAGCTTGGTTCCCCCTAGCGGGGGGCCATTTGAGCAGTACTTC
TRBV29-1	NA	NA	TRBJ1-1	CSAGQNTEAFF	TGCAGCGCGGGACAGAACACTGAAGCTTTCTTT
TRBV6-1	NA	NA	TRBJ1-5	CASNPGGSNQPQHF	TGTGCCAGCAACCCGGGAGGGAGCAATCAGCCCCAGCATTTT
TRBV2	NA	NA	TRBJ1-5	CASSEDSGNQPQHF	TGTGCCAGCAGTGAGGACAGTGGCAATCAGCCCCAGCATTTT
TRBV5-4	TRBD1	NA	TRBJ2-1	CASSSLTGGPYNEQFF	TGTGCCAGCAGCTCGTTGACAGGGGGCCCCTACAATGAGCAGTTCTTC
TRBV28	TRBD1	NA	TRBJ2-2	CASRRTGGSGTGELFF	TGTGCCAGCAGGCGAACAGGGGGCTCGGGCACCGGGGAGCTGTTTTTT
TRBV4-3	TRBD2	few	TRBJ2-1	CASSQELRGGYNEQFF	TGCGCCAGCAGCCAAGAGCTGCGGGGGGGCTACAATGAGCAGTTCTTC
TRBV10-3	NA	NA	TRBJ1-4	CAISPRATNEKLFF	TGTGCCATCAGCCCGAGGGCAACTAATGAAAAACTGTTTTTT
TRBV11-1	NA	NA	TRBJ2-7	CASSLSVFEQYF	TGTGCCAGCAGCCTCTCCGTTTTCGAGCAGTACTTC
TRBV7-3	NA	NA	TRBJ1-1	CASSSGAEAFF	TGTGCCAGCAGCTCAGGGGCTGAAGCTTTCTTT
TRBV30	TRBD1	NA	TRBJ1-4	CAWGQGAGEKLFF	TGTGCGTGGGGGCAGGGGGCGGGTGAAAAACTGTTTTTT
TRBV5-1	NA	NA	TRBJ1-5	CASSLEGSQPQHF	TGCGCCAGCAGCTTGGAAGGGAGTCAGCCCCAGCATTTT
TRBV6-1	NA	NA	TRBJ2-1	CASTLGGTNEQFF	TGTGCCAGCACCCTCGGAGGGACTAATGAGCAGTTCTTC
TRBV6-5	TRBD1	NA	TRBJ1-5	CASSYSAVGGQPQHF	TGTGCCAGCAGTTACTCTGCTGTAGGGGGCCAGCCCCAGCATTTT
TRBV6-5	NA	NA	TRBJ1-5	CASCPTENSNQPQHF	TGTGCCAGCTGTCCTACCGAGAATAGCAATCAGCCCCAGCATTTT
TRBV6-4	TRBD1	few	TRBJ2-6	CASRRTGETSGANVLTF	TGTGCCAGCAGAAGGACAGGGGAGACCTCTGGGGCCAACGTCCTGACTTTC
TRBV19	NA	NA	TRBJ1-2	CASSIGPAANYGYTF	TGTGCCAGTAGTATAGGGCCAGCGGCTAACTATGGCTACACCTTC
TRBV9	NA	NA	TRBJ2-4	CASSVSGSIMDIQYF	TGTGCCAGCAGCGTTAGTGGGAGTATTATGGACATTCAGTACTTC
TRBV29-1	TRBD1	once	TRBJ2-1	CSVEDTGVLFVNEQFF	TGCAGCGTTGAAGATACAGGGGTTCTCTTTGTGAATGAGCAGTTCTTC